This entry lists 2 T cell receptor beta chains sequenced from one sample in a study of shared clonotypes between healthy human individuals. Clones were read by immunoSEQ multiplex PCR, and TCRdb kept only the in-frame ones, dropping some. The sample has around 1.1 million clones, around 77% seen once. Sample: memory CD4+ T cells from PBMCs. The subset is: CD45RA-negative fraction. Source of these receptors: a man aged 18 to 35 in good health. Some clones in this sample may be carry-over from other donors' samples.

The chain recombines TRBV4-3 with TRBJ2-1; a weak D match, TRBD1 (6 bases). Germline V lookup: CDR1 LGHNA, CDR2 YSLEER. Trimming cost V 0 bases and J 0 bases, with 12 bases left between them. The CDR3 is 17 residues long. CDR3 nucleotide sequence: TGCGCCAGCAGCCAAGAACCTTGGGGGCTCTCCTACAATGAGCAGTTCTTC. Amino acid sequence: CASSQEPWGLSYNEQFF.

This clone was seen just once. V gene TRBV9 combines with J gene TRBJ2-5, with D unresolved. Germline V CDR1 and CDR2: SGDLS, YYNGEE. Trimming took off 4 bases at V and 1 base at J, with 14 bases between the two ends. This CDR3 region has 15 residues. In DNA form, the CDR3 reads TGTGCCAGCAGCCCGAGCCTCGGCAGCCAAGAGACCCAGTACTTC. This codes for CASSPSLGSQETQYF.